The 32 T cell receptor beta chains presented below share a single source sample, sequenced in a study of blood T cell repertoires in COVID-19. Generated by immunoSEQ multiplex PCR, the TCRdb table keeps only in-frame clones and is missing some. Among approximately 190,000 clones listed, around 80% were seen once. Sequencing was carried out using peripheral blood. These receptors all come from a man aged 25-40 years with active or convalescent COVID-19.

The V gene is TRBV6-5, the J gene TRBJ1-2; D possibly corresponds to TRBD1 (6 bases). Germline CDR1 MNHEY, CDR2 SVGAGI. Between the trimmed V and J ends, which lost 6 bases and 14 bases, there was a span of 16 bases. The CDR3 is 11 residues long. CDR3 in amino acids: CASRDRFPMTF. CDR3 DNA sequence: TGTGCCAGCAGAGACAGGTTCCCCATGACCTTC.

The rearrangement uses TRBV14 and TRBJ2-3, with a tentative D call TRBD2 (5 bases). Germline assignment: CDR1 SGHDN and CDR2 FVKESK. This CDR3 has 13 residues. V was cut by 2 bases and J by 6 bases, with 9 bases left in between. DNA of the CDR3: TGTGCCAGCAGCCAACAACGCGGGGATACGCAGTATTTT. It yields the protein CASSQQRGDTQYF. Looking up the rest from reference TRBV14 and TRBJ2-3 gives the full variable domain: EAGVTQFPSHSVIEKGQTVTLRCDPISGHDNLYWYRRVMGKEIKFLLHFVKESKQDESGMPNNRFLAERTGGTYSTLKVQPAELEDSGVYFCASSQQRGDTQYFGPGTRLTVL.

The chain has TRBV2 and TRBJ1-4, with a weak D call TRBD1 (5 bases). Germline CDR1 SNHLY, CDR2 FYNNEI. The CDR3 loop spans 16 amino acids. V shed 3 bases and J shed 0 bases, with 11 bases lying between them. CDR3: CASSEGGTATNEKLFF. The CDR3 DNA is TGTGCCAGCAGTGAGGGGGGAACTGCAACTAATGAAAAACTGTTTTTT.

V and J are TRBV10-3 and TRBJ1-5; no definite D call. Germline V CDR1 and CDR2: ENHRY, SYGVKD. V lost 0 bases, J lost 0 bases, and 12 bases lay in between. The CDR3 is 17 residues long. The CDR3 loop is CAISESRVLDSNQPQHF. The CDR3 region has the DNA TGTGCCATCAGTGAGTCGAGGGTCTTAGATAGCAATCAGCCCCAGCATTTT.

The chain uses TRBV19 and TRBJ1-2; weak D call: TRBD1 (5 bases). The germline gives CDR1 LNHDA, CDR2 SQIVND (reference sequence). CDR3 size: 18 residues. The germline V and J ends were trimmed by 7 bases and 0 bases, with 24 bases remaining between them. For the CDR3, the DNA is TGTGCCAGTATGTGGAGGAGTACCGGGGGGTGGACTAACTATGGCTACACCTTC. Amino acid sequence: CASMWRSTGGWTNYGYTF.

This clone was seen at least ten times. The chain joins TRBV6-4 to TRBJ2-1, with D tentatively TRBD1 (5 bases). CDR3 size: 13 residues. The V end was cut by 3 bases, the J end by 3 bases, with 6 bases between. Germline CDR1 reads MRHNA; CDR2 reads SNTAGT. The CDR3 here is CASSEGDYNEQFF. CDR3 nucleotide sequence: TGTGCCAGCAGTGAAGGGGACTACAATGAGCAGTTCTTC.

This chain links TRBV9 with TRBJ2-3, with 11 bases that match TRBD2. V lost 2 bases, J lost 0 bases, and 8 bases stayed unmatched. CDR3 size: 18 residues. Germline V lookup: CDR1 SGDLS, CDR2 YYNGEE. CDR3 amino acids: CASSVGHSGGASTDTQYF. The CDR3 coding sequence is TGTGCCAGCAGCGTGGGTCATAGCGGGGGGGCTAGCACAGATACGCAGTATTTT.

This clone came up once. CDR3 DNA sequence: TGTGCCAGCTCACCACCGGAGATGTTTCAAGAAAAACTGTTTTTT. Amino acids: CASSPPEMFQEKLFF. The rearrangement joins TRBV18 to TRBJ1-4, with D unresolved. V was cut by 0 bases and J by 8 bases, with 13 bases left in between. Germline lookup yields CDR1 KGHSH and CDR2 LQKENI. CDR3 length: 15 amino acids.

The CDR3 DNA is TGTGCCAGCAGCCCCGGGACTCAACCTGCACCCCTCCACTTT. Translating it yields CASSPGTQPAPLHF. J is TRBJ1-6 and V is TRBV27, with D perhaps TRBD1 (5 bases). Germline V gene lookup returns CDR1 MNHEY and CDR2 SMNVEV (reference sequence). Trimming took off 6 bases at V and 11 bases at J, with 17 bases between the two ends. The CDR3 is 14 amino acids.

The CDR3, as DNA: TGTGCCAGCAGCTTTGGACAGGGTGTCCGCACGCCTGGCTACACCTTC. It codes for CASSFGQGVRTPGYTF. This chain uses TRBV5-6 with TRBJ1-2, with TRBD1 identical over 8 bases. Germline values: CDR1 SGHDT, CDR2 YYEEEE. The J segment lost 7 bases and the V segment lost 2 bases, leaving 13 bases of the junction unmatched. This CDR3 is 16 amino acids long.

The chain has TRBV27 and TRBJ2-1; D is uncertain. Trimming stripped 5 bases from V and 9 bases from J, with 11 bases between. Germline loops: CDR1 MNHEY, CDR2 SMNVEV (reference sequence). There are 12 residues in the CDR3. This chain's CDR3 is CASSLRRGEQFF. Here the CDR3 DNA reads TGTGCCAGCAGTCTTCGAAGAGGTGAGCAGTTCTTC.

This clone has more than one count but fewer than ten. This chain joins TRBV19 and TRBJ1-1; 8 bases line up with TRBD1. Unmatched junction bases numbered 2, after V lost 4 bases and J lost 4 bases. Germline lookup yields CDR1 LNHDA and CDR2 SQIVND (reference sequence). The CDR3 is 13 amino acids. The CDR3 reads CASSTTGGTEAFF. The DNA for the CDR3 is TGTGCCAGTAGTACCACAGGGGGCACTGAAGCTTTCTTT. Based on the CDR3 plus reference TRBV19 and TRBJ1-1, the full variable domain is DGGITQSPKYLFRKEGQNVTLSCEQNLNHDAMYWYRQDPGQGLRLIYYSQIVNDFQKGDIAEGYSVSREKKESFPLTVTSAQKNPTAFYLCASSTTGGTEAFFGQGTRLTVV.

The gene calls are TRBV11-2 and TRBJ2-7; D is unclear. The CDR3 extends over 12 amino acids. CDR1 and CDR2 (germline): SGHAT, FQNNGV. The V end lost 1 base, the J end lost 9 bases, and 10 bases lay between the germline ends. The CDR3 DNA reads TGTGCCAGCAGCTTAGGCAACGAGAGGCAGTACGTC. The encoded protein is CASSLGNERQYV.

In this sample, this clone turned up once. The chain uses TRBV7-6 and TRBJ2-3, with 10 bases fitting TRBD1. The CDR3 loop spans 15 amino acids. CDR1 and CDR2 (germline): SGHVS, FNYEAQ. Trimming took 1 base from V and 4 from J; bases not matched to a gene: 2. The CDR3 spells CASSLVGQGADTQYF. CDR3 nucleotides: TGTGCCAGCAGCTTAGTAGGACAGGGGGCAGATACGCAGTATTTT.

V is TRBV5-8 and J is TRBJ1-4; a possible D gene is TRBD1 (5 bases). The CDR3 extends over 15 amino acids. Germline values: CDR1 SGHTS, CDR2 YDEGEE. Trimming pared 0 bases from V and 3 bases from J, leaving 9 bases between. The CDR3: CASSLERGANEKLFF. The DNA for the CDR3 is TGTGCCAGCAGCTTGGAGCGGGGGGCTAATGAAAAACTGTTTTTT. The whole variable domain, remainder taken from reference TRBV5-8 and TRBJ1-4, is EAGVTQSPTHLIKTRGQQATLRCSPISGHTSVYWYQQALGLGLQFLLWYDEGEERNRGNFPPRFSGRQFPNYSSELNVNALELEDSALYLCASSLERGANEKLFFGSGTQLSVL.

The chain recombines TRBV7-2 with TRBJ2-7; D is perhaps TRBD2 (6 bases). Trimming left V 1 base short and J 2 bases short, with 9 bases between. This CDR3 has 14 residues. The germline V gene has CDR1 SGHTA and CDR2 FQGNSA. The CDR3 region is CASSLGASAYEQYF. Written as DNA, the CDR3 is TGTGCCAGCAGCTTAGGAGCTAGCGCCTACGAGCAGTACTTC.

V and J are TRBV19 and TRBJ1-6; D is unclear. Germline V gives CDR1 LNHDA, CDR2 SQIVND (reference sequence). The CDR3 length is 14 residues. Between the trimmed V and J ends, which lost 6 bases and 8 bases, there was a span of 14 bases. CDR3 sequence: CASSREGNHSPLHF. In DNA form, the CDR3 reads TGTGCCAGTAGCCGGGAAGGTAATCATTCACCCCTCCACTTT.

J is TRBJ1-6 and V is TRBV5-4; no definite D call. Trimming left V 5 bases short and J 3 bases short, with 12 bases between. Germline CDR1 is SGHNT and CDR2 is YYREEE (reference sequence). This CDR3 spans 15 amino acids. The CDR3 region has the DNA TGTGCCAGCAGTCCGGGATCGGGCTATAATTCACCCCTCCACTTT. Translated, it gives CASSPGSGYNSPLHF.

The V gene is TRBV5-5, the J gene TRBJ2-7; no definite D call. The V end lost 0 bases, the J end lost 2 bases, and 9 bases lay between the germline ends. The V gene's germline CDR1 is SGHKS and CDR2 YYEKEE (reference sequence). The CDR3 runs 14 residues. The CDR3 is CASSLGPTPYEQYF. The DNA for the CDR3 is TGTGCCAGCAGCTTGGGACCGACTCCCTACGAGCAGTACTTC.

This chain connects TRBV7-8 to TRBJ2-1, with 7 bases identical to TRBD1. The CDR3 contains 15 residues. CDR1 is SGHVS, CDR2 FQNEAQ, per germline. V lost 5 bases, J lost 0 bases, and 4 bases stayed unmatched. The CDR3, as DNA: TGTGCCAGCAGCCTCCGGGACAGCTCCTACAATGAGCAGTTCTTC. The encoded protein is CASSLRDSSYNEQFF.

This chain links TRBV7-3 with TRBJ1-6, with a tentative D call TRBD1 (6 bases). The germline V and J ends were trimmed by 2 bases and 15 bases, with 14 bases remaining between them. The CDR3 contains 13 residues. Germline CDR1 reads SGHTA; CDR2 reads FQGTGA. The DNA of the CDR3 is TGTGCCAGCAGCTTATCCGGACAGACACTCCTCCACTTT. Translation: CASSLSGQTLLHF.

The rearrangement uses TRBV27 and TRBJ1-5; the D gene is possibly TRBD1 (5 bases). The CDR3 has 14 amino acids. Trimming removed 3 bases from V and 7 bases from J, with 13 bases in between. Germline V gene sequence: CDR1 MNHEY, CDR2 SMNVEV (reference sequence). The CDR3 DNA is TGTGCCAGCAGTTTGGGGGGGATGTGGCAGCCCCAGCATTTT. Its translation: CASSLGGMWQPQHF.

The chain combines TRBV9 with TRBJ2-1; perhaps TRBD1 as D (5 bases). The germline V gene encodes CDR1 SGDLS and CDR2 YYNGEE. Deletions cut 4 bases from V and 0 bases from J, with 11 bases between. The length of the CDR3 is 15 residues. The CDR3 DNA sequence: TGTGCCAGCAGCCCGCAGGGAAACTCCTACAATGAGCAGTTCTTC. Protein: CASSPQGNSYNEQFF.

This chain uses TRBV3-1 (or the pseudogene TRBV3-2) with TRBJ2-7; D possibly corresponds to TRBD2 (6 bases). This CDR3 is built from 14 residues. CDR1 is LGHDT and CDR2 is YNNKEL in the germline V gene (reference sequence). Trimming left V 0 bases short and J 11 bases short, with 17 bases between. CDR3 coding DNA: TGTGCCAGCAGCCAAGATTCGGGAGAGGGCGGGAAGTACTTC. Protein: CASSQDSGEGGKYF.

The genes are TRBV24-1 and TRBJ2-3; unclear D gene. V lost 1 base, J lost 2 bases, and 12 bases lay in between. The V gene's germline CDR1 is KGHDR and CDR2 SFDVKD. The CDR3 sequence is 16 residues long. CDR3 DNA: TGTGCCACCAGTGATTTTACCACCCTAAACACAGATACGCAGTATTTT. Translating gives CATSDFTTLNTDTQYF.

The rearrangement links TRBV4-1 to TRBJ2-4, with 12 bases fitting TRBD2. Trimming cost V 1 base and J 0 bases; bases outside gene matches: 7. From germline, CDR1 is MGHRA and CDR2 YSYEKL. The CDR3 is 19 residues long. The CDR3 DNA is TGCGCCAGCAGCCAAGTCCCGCTAGCGGGAGGGCTAGCCAAAAACATTCAGTACTTC. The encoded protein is CASSQVPLAGGLAKNIQYF.

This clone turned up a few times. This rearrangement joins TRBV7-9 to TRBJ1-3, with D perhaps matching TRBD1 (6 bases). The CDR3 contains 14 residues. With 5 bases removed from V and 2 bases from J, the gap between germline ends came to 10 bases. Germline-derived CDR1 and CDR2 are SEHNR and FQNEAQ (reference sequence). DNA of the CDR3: TGTGCCAGCAGCCCACAGGGAGCTGGAAACACCATATATTTT. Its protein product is CASSPQGAGNTIYF.

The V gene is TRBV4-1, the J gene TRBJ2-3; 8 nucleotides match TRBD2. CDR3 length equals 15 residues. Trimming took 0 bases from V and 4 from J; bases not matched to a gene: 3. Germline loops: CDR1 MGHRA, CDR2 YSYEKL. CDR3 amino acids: CASSQDPGGADTQYF. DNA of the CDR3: TGCGCCAGCAGCCAAGATCCGGGAGGGGCAGATACGCAGTATTTT.

CDR3 residues: CASSLAQGLNTIYF. CDR3 DNA: TGTGCCAGCAGCTTGGCTCAGGGATTAAACACCATATATTTT. V and J are TRBV5-5 and TRBJ1-3, with D possibly matching TRBD1 (5 bases). V lost 0 bases and J lost 6, with 10 bases in between. Germline CDR1 reads SGHKS; CDR2 reads YYEKEE (reference sequence). The CDR3 covers 14 residues.

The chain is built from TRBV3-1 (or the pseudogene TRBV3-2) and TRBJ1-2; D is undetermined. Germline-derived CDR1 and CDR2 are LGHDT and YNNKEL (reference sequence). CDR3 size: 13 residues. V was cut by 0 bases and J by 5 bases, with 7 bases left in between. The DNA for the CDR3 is TGTGCCAGCAGCCAAGACCCCGGGTATGGCTACACCTTC. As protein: CASSQDPGYGYTF.

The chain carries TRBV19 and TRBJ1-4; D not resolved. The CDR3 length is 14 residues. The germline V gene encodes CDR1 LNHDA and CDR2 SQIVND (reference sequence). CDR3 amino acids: CAILRSTREEKLFF. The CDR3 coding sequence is TGTGCGATACTAAGGAGCACCCGGGAAGAAAAACTGTTTTTT.

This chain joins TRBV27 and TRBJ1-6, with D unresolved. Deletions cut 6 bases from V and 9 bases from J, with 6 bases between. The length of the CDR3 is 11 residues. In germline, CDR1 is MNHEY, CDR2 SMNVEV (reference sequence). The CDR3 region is CASRRSSPLHF. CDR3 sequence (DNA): TGTGCCAGCAGGAGGAGTTCACCCCTCCACTTT.